The entry below describes one TCR beta chain. The sample originates from a study of T cells in Graves' hyperthyroidism and ophthalmopathy. CDR1 is SGHRS and CDR2 is YFSETQ in the germline V gene. The CDR3 runs 13 residues. The germline V and J ends were trimmed by 4 bases and 1 base, with 8 bases remaining between them. The source material, RNA transcripts, was used to amplify TCR beta CDR3 regions. A first-round RT-PCR of the TCR CDR3 used the HTBI primer set. A single record per CDR3 protein comes from TCRdb applying MiXCR to the multiplex PCR reads. The sample holds around 450,000 distinct CDR3 sequences, approximately 14% seen once.

The specimen was blood. The gene calls are TRBV5-1 and TRBJ1-2, with D perhaps TRBD1 (5 bases). This receptor was taken from a woman aged 18-29 years with Graves' hyperthyroidism. CDR3 bases: TGCGCCAGCAGCCTAGGGGATAACTATGGCTACACCTTC. This translates into CASSLGDNYGYTF.